Below are 29 T cell receptor beta chains sequenced from a single sample in a study of neurological immune-mediated disorders. TCRdb reprocessed the 5' RACE reads with MiXCR, giving one entry per CDR3 protein. The sample records about 92,000 distinct CDR3 sequences, roughly 3.5% being singletons. The material sequenced was PBMCs. These TCRs come from a woman aged 45 to 65 with multiple sclerosis.

This clonotype was counted at least ten times. This chain joins TRBV4-3 and TRBJ1-6; the match to TRBD1 covers 7 bases. Germline CDR1 and CDR2: LGHNA and YSLEER. The CDR3 has 16 amino acids. The V and J ends lost 0 bases and 9 bases, in that order; junction bases with no gene match: 8. CDR3 protein: CASSQDVDRAGSPLHF. CDR3 bases: TGCGCCAGCAGCCAAGATGTTGACAGGGCGGGTTCACCCCTCCACTTT.

With respect to this clonotype: This clone may be a read error of a much larger clone one base away. The chain uses TRBV5-1 and TRBJ2-2; D gene uncertain. The germline CDR1 and CDR2 sequences are SGHRS and YFSETQ. This CDR3 is 13 amino acids long. The CDR3 protein is CVSSLGSSGELFF. CDR3 bases: TGCGTCAGCAGCTTGGGCTCCTCTGGGGAGCTGTTTTTT.

This clonotype was seen repeatedly, ten times or more. This chain uses TRBV20-1 with TRBJ2-1; 10 bases line up with TRBD2. The CDR3 extends over 16 amino acids. Germline V gene sequence: CDR1 DFQATT, CDR2 SNEGSKA (reference sequence). Unmatched junction bases numbered 9, after V lost 4 bases and J lost 3 bases. The DNA for the CDR3 is TGCAGTGCTATCGACGGGGGACTAGCGAACTACAATGAGCAGTTCTTC. Amino acid sequence: CSAIDGGLANYNEQFF.

V is TRBV19 and J is TRBJ2-2, with D maybe TRBD1 (7 bases). Trimming cost V 7 bases and J 2 bases, with 14 bases left between them. The germline gives CDR1 LNHDA, CDR2 SQIVND (reference sequence). The CDR3 spans 15 residues. CDR3 in DNA: TGTGCCAGTAAACGTGGAGGGGGCAACACCGGGGAGCTGTTTTTT. Translating it yields CASKRGGGNTGELFF.

This clonotype was seen more than once but under ten times. V and J are TRBV7-9 and TRBJ1-2, with TRBD1 matching 9 bases. The CDR3 is 15 residues long. Per germline, CDR1 SEHNR and CDR2 FQNEAQ (reference sequence). J was trimmed by 4 bases and V by 5 bases; bases with no gene match: 8. The CDR3 spells CASSKQGAKFYGYTF. DNA for the CDR3: TGTGCCAGCAGCAAACAGGGGGCGAAGTTCTATGGCTACACCTTC.

This clonotype was counted at least ten times. The genes are TRBV6-5 and TRBJ2-5, with TRBD1 as a possible D gene (6 bases). CDR1 MNHEY and CDR2 SVGAGI come from the germline V gene. V was cut by 6 bases and J by 7 bases, with 9 bases left in between. The CDR3 is 11 amino acids. The CDR3 DNA is TGTGCCAGCAGAACGACAGGGACCCAGTACTTC. It translates to CASRTTGTQYF.

This clonotype was seen more than once but under ten times. The J gene is TRBJ1-3, the V gene TRBV10-3; 7 bases fit TRBD1. Germline values: CDR1 ENHRY, CDR2 SYGVKD. The CDR3 extends over 16 amino acids. With V trimmed by 6 bases and J by 1 base, 9 bases remained unmatched. The CDR3 nucleotides read TGTGCCATCAGCGGGACAGCACCTCCGTCTGGAAACACCATATATTTT. As protein: CAISGTAPPSGNTIYF.

This clonotype came up many times. This sequence joins TRBV19 and TRBJ2-2, with 7 bases lining up with TRBD2. The J segment lost 5 bases and the V segment lost 6 bases, leaving 6 bases of the junction unmatched. This CDR3 spans 14 amino acids. Germline V gives CDR1 LNHDA, CDR2 SQIVND (reference sequence). CDR3 loop: CASRPGLTTGELFF. As DNA, the CDR3 is TGTGCCAGTAGACCGGGACTAACGACCGGGGAGCTGTTTTTT.

This clonotype was recorded many times. The rearrangement links TRBV7-9 to TRBJ2-5; D unclear. V lost 6 bases to trimming and J lost 5 bases, with 10 bases between them. The CDR3 is made up of 12 amino acids. Germline assignment: CDR1 SEHNR and CDR2 FQNEAQ (reference sequence). The CDR3: CASSILRETQYF. CDR3 nucleotide sequence: TGTGCCAGCAGTATTCTCCGGGAGACCCAGTACTTC.

This clonotype was counted ten times or more. The chain carries TRBV25-1 and TRBJ1-3; D not certain. Germline CDR1 and CDR2: MGHDK and SYGVNS. Trimming took 4 bases from V and 11 from J, leaving 9 bases between them. The CDR3 has 11 amino acids. The CDR3 spells CASSGGRAIYF. The CDR3 region has the DNA TGTGCCAGCAGTGGCGGACGGGCCATATATTTT. The full variable domain, completed using reference TRBV25-1 and TRBJ1-3, is EADIYQTPRYLVIGTGKKITLECSQTMGHDKMYWYQQDPGMELHLIHYSYGVNSTEKGDLSSESTVSRIRTEHFPLTLESARPSHTSQYLCASSGGRAIYFGEGSWLTVV.

There are many counts of this clonotype. The rearrangement joins TRBV20-1 to TRBJ2-3; D is perhaps TRBD1 (6 bases). The CDR3 covers 15 residues. Looked up from germline, CDR1 is DFQATT and CDR2 is SNEGSKA (reference sequence). Trimming removed 0 bases at V and 4 bases at J, with 14 bases between. CDR3 region: CSARDLGGRPDTQYF. In DNA form, the CDR3 reads TGCAGTGCTAGAGATCTAGGGGGTCGTCCAGATACGCAGTATTTT.

This clonotype was counted ten times or more. V usage is TRBV6-2 or TRBV6-3 and J usage is TRBJ1-2; D not certain. Germline V gives CDR1 MNHEY, CDR2 SVGEGT. The CDR3 is made up of 11 amino acids. V shed 5 bases and J shed 5 bases, with 6 bases lying between them. The CDR3 DNA sequence: TGTGCCAGCAGTCCTCAGTATGGCTACACCTTC. Its protein product is CASSPQYGYTF.

This clonotype has at least ten counts. The rearrangement joins TRBV20-1 to TRBJ2-5; 8 positions match TRBD2. Germline CDR1 reads DFQATT; CDR2 reads SNEGSKA (reference sequence). V shed 6 bases, J shed 5 bases, and the junction held 11 bases outside the gene matches. There are 14 residues in the CDR3. The chain's CDR3 is CSASLVRGGETQYF. The CDR3 DNA sequence: TGCAGTGCCTCCCTTGTTCGGGGGGGGGAGACCCAGTACTTC.

This clonotype was counted at least ten times. The rearrangement uses TRBV7-8 and TRBJ2-1; maybe TRBD1 (6 bases). Germline CDR1 and CDR2: SGHVS and FQNEAQ. V was clipped by 1 base and J by 6 bases, with 13 bases between them. This CDR3 is 15 amino acids long. The chain's CDR3 is CASSLGGPRSNEQFF. Here the CDR3 DNA reads TGTGCCAGCAGCTTAGGGGGGCCCCGCAGCAATGAGCAGTTCTTC. The full variable domain, rest sourced from reference TRBV7-8 and TRBJ2-1, is GAGVSQSPRYKVAKRGQDVALRCDPISGHVSLFWYQQALGQGPEFLTYFQNEAQLDKSGLPSDRFFAERPEGSVSTLKIQRTQQEDSAVYLCASSLGGPRSNEQFFGPGTRLTVL.

This clonotype was observed a few times. One end of the junction varies from germline; a read error may be responsible. The chain links TRBV7-7 to TRBJ2-2; D remains unclear. The CDR3 covers 14 residues. The germline V gene has CDR1 SSHAT and CDR2 FNYEAQ (reference sequence). The CDR3 spells CASSLAAYTGELFF. The DNA for the CDR3 is TGTGCTAGCAGCTTAGCTGCATACACCGGGGAGCTGTTTTTT.

This clonotype was detected many times. The gene calls are TRBV2 and TRBJ2-1; 7 positions match TRBD1. CDR1 SNHLY and CDR2 FYNNEI come from the germline V gene. Trimming cost V 6 bases and J 7 bases; bases outside gene matches: 9. This CDR3 region has 14 residues. CDR3 coding DNA: TGTGCCAGCAGCCCGCGACAGGGTTTGAATGAGCAGTTCTTC. It encodes CASSPRQGLNEQFF.

V usage is TRBV10-3 and J usage is TRBJ1-1; maybe TRBD1 (6 bases). Germline loops: CDR1 ENHRY, CDR2 SYGVKD. Trimming removed 2 bases at V and 5 bases at J, with 21 bases between. CDR3 length: 17 amino acids. The CDR3 reads CAISEDLNGGARTEAFF. The CDR3 DNA follows: TGTGCCATCAGTGAGGACTTGAATGGGGGCGCGCGGACTGAAGCTTTCTTT.

This clonotype came up many times. V is TRBV5-4 and J is TRBJ1-1, with 8 bases identical to TRBD1. J gave up 3 bases and V 5 bases, and 6 bases lay outside the gene matches. Germline V gene lookup returns CDR1 SGHNT and CDR2 YYREEE (reference sequence). The CDR3 has 14 residues. Here the CDR3 DNA reads TGTGCCAGCAGGTACAGGGGGGGGGACACTGAAGCTTTCTTT. Translating it yields CASRYRGGDTEAFF. Based on the CDR3 plus reference TRBV5-4 and TRBJ1-1, the full variable domain is ETGVTQSPTHLIKTRGQQVTLRCSSQSGHNTVSWYQQALGQGPQFIFQYYREEENGRGNFPPRFSGLQFPNYSSELNVNALELDDSALYLCASRYRGGDTEAFFGQGTRLTVV.

This clonotype was recorded many times. The V gene is TRBV20-1, the J gene TRBJ2-4; 16 bases line up with TRBD2. V was pared by 3 bases and J by 8 bases, with 16 bases of the junction left unmatched. The CDR3 is 19 residues long. CDR1 is DFQATT, CDR2 SNEGSKA, per germline (reference sequence). CDR3 in amino acids: CSASPGTSGGALLRDIQYF. The CDR3 DNA reads as TGCAGTGCTAGCCCCGGGACTAGCGGGGGGGCCTTACTACGGGACATTCAGTACTTC.

This clonotype showed up many times. The chain carries TRBV9 and TRBJ2-1; D ambiguous. The CDR3 runs 13 residues. V lost 0 bases, J lost 5 bases, and 6 bases lay in between. Germline V gives CDR1 SGDLS, CDR2 YYNGEE. CDR3 in DNA: TGTGCCAGCAGCGTAGAGGTTCACAATGAGCAGTTCTTC. This codes for CASSVEVHNEQFF.

This clonotype was seen ten or more times. V is TRBV6-6 and J is TRBJ1-2; D ambiguous. Deletions cut 0 bases from V and 2 bases from J, with 10 bases between. The germline gives CDR1 MNHNY, CDR2 SVGAGI (reference sequence). The CDR3 is 15 residues long. The CDR3 bases are TGTGCCAGCAGTTACTCACGGGTTTCGAACTATGGCTACACCTTC. This codes for CASSYSRVSNYGYTF.

The chain uses TRBV6-4 and TRBJ2-7, with 7 bases lining up with TRBD1. V lost 6 bases to trimming and J lost 6 bases; unmatched junction nucleotides: 2. CDR3 length: 11 residues. The germline gives CDR1 MRHNA, CDR2 SNTAGT. The CDR3 DNA is TGTGCCAGCAGGACAGGGCCCGAGCAGTACTTC. This encodes CASRTGPEQYF.

Ten or more counts support this clonotype. The J gene is TRBJ2-7, the V gene TRBV7-2; D not certain. The CDR3 sequence is 15 residues long. V lost 2 bases to trimming and J lost 2 bases, with 13 bases between them. In germline, CDR1 is SGHTA, CDR2 FQGNSA. The CDR3 coding sequence is TGTGCCAGCAGCTTATTCCCCTTAGCAACCTACGAGCAGTACTTC. It encodes CASSLFPLATYEQYF.

This clonotype was recorded at least ten times. This sequence joins TRBV12-3 or TRBV12-4 and TRBJ2-4; the match to TRBD2 covers 7 bases. Trimming took 5 bases from V and 10 from J; bases not matched to a gene: 5. The CDR3 runs to 12 residues. The CDR3 here is CASSPPGLIQYF. The DNA of the CDR3 is TGTGCCAGCAGTCCGCCGGGACTAATTCAGTACTTC.

Many counts were recorded for this clonotype. The chain links TRBV5-5 to TRBJ2-7; D is possibly TRBD2 (6 bases). V was trimmed by 4 bases and J by 0 bases, leaving 14 bases between them. This CDR3 contains 15 residues. CDR1 is SGHKS and CDR2 is YYEKEE in the germline V gene (reference sequence). CDR3 sequence (DNA): TGTGCCAGCAGCCATGGCGGGGTAAGCTCCTACGAGCAGTACTTC. This translates into CASSHGGVSSYEQYF.

Many counts were recorded for this clonotype. The V and J genes are TRBV5-5 and TRBJ2-7; 8 bases agree with TRBD1. After removal of 0 bases from V and 2 bases from J, the junction contained 7 bases not matched to a gene. The CDR3 consists of 16 residues. Germline V gene lookup returns CDR1 SGHKS and CDR2 YYEKEE (reference sequence). CDR3 loop: CASSLGAGQGTYEQYF. The DNA of the CDR3 is TGTGCCAGCAGCTTGGGGGCCGGACAGGGCACCTACGAGCAGTACTTC.

The sample holds many counts of this clonotype. The chain uses TRBV5-1 and TRBJ1-6, with a weak D call TRBD1 (5 bases). V dropped 4 bases and J dropped 3 bases, with 17 bases sitting between them. The CDR3 runs 17 residues. Germline V CDR1 and CDR2: SGHRS, YFSETQ. CDR3 nucleotide sequence: TGCGCCAGCAGCCCAACCGGGACCGCGAACTATAATTCACCCCTCCACTTT. Translating gives CASSPTGTANYNSPLHF.

This clonotype was counted at least ten times. The V and J genes are TRBV7-2 and TRBJ2-7; the D gene is possibly TRBD2 (5 bases). CDR3 length equals 14 residues. Trimming stripped 3 bases from V and 0 bases from J, with 9 bases between. Looked up from germline, CDR1 is SGHTA and CDR2 is FQGNSA. The CDR3 spells CASSFSGSSYEQYF. In nucleotides, the CDR3 is TGTGCCAGCAGCTTCAGTGGGAGCTCCTACGAGCAGTACTTC. Full variable domain (missing parts from reference TRBV7-2 and TRBJ2-7): GAGVSQSPSNKVTEKGKDVELRCDPISGHTALYWYRQSLGQGLEFLIYFQGNSAPDKSGLPSDRFSAERTGGSVSTLTIQRTQQEDSAVYLCASSFSGSSYEQYFGPGTRLTVT.

This clonotype came up many times. The CDR3 sequence: CSAGGAGRGNTF. The CDR3 region has the DNA TGCAGTGCTGGAGGGGCCGGGCGAGGTAACACCTTC. The chain links TRBV20-1 to TRBJ1-2, with D possibly being TRBD1 (5 bases). CDR1 and CDR2 (germline): DFQATT, SNEGSKA (reference sequence). V shed 5 bases and J shed 12 bases, with 19 bases lying between them. The CDR3 covers 12 residues.